This T cell receptor beta chain was observed in a study of neurological immune-mediated disorders. CDR1 and CDR2 (germline): LNHNV, YYDKDF (reference sequence). The CDR3 runs to 15 residues. As for time point: longitudinal time-point 3. TCRdb fed the 5' RACE reads into MiXCR, producing one record per CDR3 protein. The profile covers over 90,000 distinct CDR3 sequences, with about 10% appearing a single time and around 3.1% taken by the ten largest. The sample holds many counts of this clonotype. Its antigen is currently unknown. The junction departs from germline at one end; a sequencing error may be responsible. Findings and caveats of the study: Levels of TCR clonal expansion peaked in HTLV-1-associated myelopathy and reached their lowest in multiple sclerosis, under those of healthy controls.

Sequenced: PBMCs. The receptor comes from a female donor with HTLV-1-associated myelopathy (HAM/TSP). The chain combines TRBV15 with TRBJ2-7; tentatively, D is TRBD1 or TRBD2 (5 bases each). The CDR3 nucleotides are TGTGCTACCAGCAGAGATGGGGGTAAATCCTACGAGCAGTACTTC. Protein sequence: CATSRDGGKSYEQYF.